The 19 T cell receptor beta chains presented below share a single source sample, sequenced in a study of blood T cell repertoires in COVID-19. Libraries were prepared by immunoSEQ multiplex PCR; TCRdb keeps only in-frame clonotypes and omits some of them. The profile shows fewer than 300,000 clones, approximately 80% of them singletons. Input material: peripheral blood. These receptors were taken from a human donor in a cohort sampled during active COVID-19.

The chain couples TRBV12-5 to TRBJ2-1, with 11 bases fitting TRBD2. Losses at the gene ends were 3 bases for V and 6 bases for J; bases not matched to a gene: 1. The CDR3 runs to 14 residues. CDR1 LGHNT and CDR2 FRNRAP come from the germline V gene. CDR3 sequence (DNA): TGTGCTAGTGGTTTAGGACTAGCGGGCAATGAGCAGTTCTTC. Translating gives CASGLGLAGNEQFF.

The chain couples TRBV13 to TRBJ2-3; 11 positions agree with TRBD2. J lost 0 bases, V lost 2 bases, and 4 bases had no gene match. CDR1 is PRHDT, CDR2 FYEKMQ, per germline (reference sequence). The CDR3 loop spans 17 amino acids. CDR3 region: CASSLRRLAGSTDTQYF. The DNA of the CDR3 is TGTGCCAGCAGCTTACGCCGACTAGCGGGGAGCACAGATACGCAGTATTTT. The full variable domain, in which reference TRBV13 and TRBJ2-3 provide the parts outside the CDR3, is AAGVIQSPRHLIKEKRETATLKCYPIPRHDTVYWYQQGPGQDPQFLISFYEKMQSDKGSIPDRFSAQQFSDYHSELNMSSLELGDSALYFCASSLRRLAGSTDTQYFGPGTRLTVL.

The J gene is TRBJ1-4, the V gene TRBV6-1; D perhaps matches TRBD1 (5 bases). Trimming took 2 bases from V and 1 from J, leaving 11 bases between them. Germline CDR1 and CDR2: MNHNS and SASEGT. The CDR3 has 16 residues. The CDR3 reads CASSERGGGTNEKLFF. CDR3 DNA: TGTGCCAGCAGTGAACGTGGGGGAGGAACTAATGAAAAACTGTTTTTT.

The chain recombines TRBV7-2 with TRBJ1-1, with D unclear. The CDR3 contains 16 residues. Germline CDR1 reads SGHTA; CDR2 reads FQGNSA. Between the trimmed V and J ends, which lost 3 bases and 1 base, there was a span of 15 bases. The CDR3, as DNA: TGTGCCAGCAGCTTGAGTGGGCTGGGCCGGAACACTGAAGCTTTCTTT. This encodes CASSLSGLGRNTEAFF.

The gene calls are TRBV7-2 and TRBJ2-1; 7 nucleotides line up with TRBD1. This CDR3 spans 14 amino acids. V trimming: 6 bases; J trimming: 3 bases; junction bases outside the gene matches: 5. CDR1 is SGHTA, CDR2 FQGNSA, per germline. The CDR3 protein is CASRGQLNYNEQFF. DNA of the CDR3: TGTGCCAGCAGGGGACAGCTAAACTACAATGAGCAGTTCTTC.

The rearrangement uses TRBV9 and TRBJ2-7; 9 nucleotides align to TRBD2. V was clipped by 0 bases and J by 2 bases; unmatched bases: 6. The CDR3 runs to 16 residues. Germline assignment: CDR1 SGDLS and CDR2 YYNGEE. The CDR3 loop is CASSVAASGTPYEQYF. In DNA, the CDR3 is TGTGCCAGCAGCGTAGCGGCTAGCGGGACCCCCTACGAGCAGTACTTC.

This clone was seen only a few times. The chain has TRBV4-1 and TRBJ2-5; 9 bases map to TRBD1. The CDR3 extends over 17 amino acids. Germline-derived CDR1 and CDR2 are MGHRA and YSYEKL. V dropped 4 bases and J dropped 5; count of bases not matched to a gene: 14. DNA of the CDR3: TGCGCCAGCAGCCTAAAAGGAGCGGGGACAGGGCACGAGACCCAGTACTTC. Translation gives CASSLKGAGTGHETQYF.

The rearrangement uses TRBV5-1 and TRBJ2-2, with a possible D match to TRBD1 (5 bases). Germline lookup yields CDR1 SGHRS and CDR2 YFSETQ. This CDR3 contains 16 residues. The V end was cut by 4 bases, the J end by 0 bases, with 13 bases between. Here the CDR3 reads CASSQAGFSNTGELFF. DNA of the CDR3: TGCGCCAGCAGCCAAGCAGGGTTTTCGAACACCGGGGAGCTGTTTTTT.

The chain combines TRBV5-6 with TRBJ2-1; TRBD1 aligns across 9 bases. CDR3 size: 14 residues. The V segment lost 4 bases and the J segment 4 bases; nucleotides outside the gene matches: 3. CDR1 and CDR2 from the germline V gene are SGHDT and YYEEEE. The CDR3 DNA reads as TGTGCCAGCAGCCCGGGACAGGGATACAATGAGCAGTTCTTC. This encodes CASSPGQGYNEQFF.

The rearrangement links TRBV19 to TRBJ2-3; possibly TRBD2 for D (7 bases). Trimming took 9 bases from V and 9 from J, leaving 37 bases between them. The CDR3 loop spans 19 amino acids. Germline-derived CDR1 and CDR2 are LNHDA and SQIVND (reference sequence). The CDR3 protein is CASSPALYSARGPLSTQYF. The CDR3 DNA sequence: TGTGCCAGCTCCCCAGCCCTGTACAGTGCGCGGGGGCCCCTCAGCACGCAGTATTTT.

The V gene is TRBV2, the J gene TRBJ2-1; TRBD2 matches at 11 bases. The CDR3 runs 15 residues. V dropped 3 bases and J dropped 2; count of bases not matched to a gene: 0. Germline V gene sequence: CDR1 SNHLY, CDR2 FYNNEI. CDR3 in DNA: TGTGCCAGCAGTGATAGCGGGGGGGCCTACAATGAGCAGTTCTTC. The encoded protein is CASSDSGGAYNEQFF.

The chain combines TRBV21-1 with TRBJ1-1; the DNA was not compared with TRBD1, the D call given in the table. TRBV21-1 represents a pseudogene. CDR3 size: 15 residues. CDR3 amino acids: CASSTRQGVNTEAFF. The DNA of the CDR3 is TGTGCCAGCAGCACCCGACAGGGAGTGAACACTGAAGCTTTCTTT.

The chain is built from TRBV5-5 and TRBJ2-1; 9 bases are shared with TRBD1. CDR1 is SGHKS, CDR2 YYEKEE, per germline (reference sequence). The CDR3 runs to 15 residues. V lost 2 bases, J lost 5 bases, and 5 bases stayed unmatched. The CDR3 spells CASSFGDRVHNEQFF. DNA for the CDR3: TGTGCCAGCAGCTTCGGGGACAGGGTCCACAATGAGCAGTTCTTC.

The chain is built from TRBV5-1 and TRBJ1-4; 9 positions agree with TRBD1. With V trimmed by 4 bases and J by 2 bases, 6 bases remained unmatched. The CDR3 runs 16 residues. Germline lookup yields CDR1 SGHRS and CDR2 YFSETQ. The CDR3 nucleotides are TGCGCCAGCAGCAGGGGACAGGGAACCACTAATGAAAAACTGTTTTTT. Amino acids: CASSRGQGTTNEKLFF.

This chain connects TRBV5-1 to TRBJ2-3, with 13 bases lining up with TRBD2. Per germline, CDR1 SGHRS and CDR2 YFSETQ. The CDR3 loop spans 15 amino acids. The junction had 5 bases not matched to a gene; V was cut back by 4 bases and J by 6 bases. CDR3 nucleotide sequence: TGCGCCAGCAGCCCCGGGACTAGCGGGGTGGATACGCAGTATTTT. Protein sequence: CASSPGTSGVDTQYF. Combining the CDR3 with reference TRBV5-1 and TRBJ2-3 gives the whole variable domain KAGVTQTPRYLIKTRGQQVTLSCSPISGHRSVSWYQQTPGQGLQFLFEYFSETQRNKGNFPGRFSGRQFSNSRSEMNVSTLELGDSALYLCASSPGTSGVDTQYFGPGTRLTVL.

V and J are TRBV7-8 and TRBJ2-2; 7 bases line up with TRBD1. The CDR3 has 15 residues. V was clipped by 4 bases and J by 2 bases; unmatched bases: 4. Germline CDR1 and CDR2: SGHVS and FQNEAQ. CDR3 in DNA: TGTGCCAGCAGCTCGGGACAGACAAACACCGGGGAGCTGTTTTTT. This encodes CASSSGQTNTGELFF.

The J gene is TRBJ2-3, the V gene TRBV18; maybe TRBD1 (5 bases). The V end was cut by 5 bases, the J end by 0 bases, with 12 bases between. CDR3 length equals 15 residues. Germline V gene sequence: CDR1 KGHSH, CDR2 LQKENI. Here the CDR3 DNA reads TGTGCCAGCTCAGAGACAGTCCCTAGCACAGATACGCAGTATTTT. Its protein is CASSETVPSTDTQYF.

V usage is TRBV5-1 and J usage is TRBJ2-1; 9 nucleotides agree with TRBD2. There are 14 residues in the CDR3. The junction had 7 bases not matched to a gene; V was cut back by 4 bases and J by 8 bases. CDR1 and CDR2 (germline): SGHRS, YFSETQ. The CDR3 nucleotides read TGCGCCAGCAGCATTAGCGGGAGTTTTGATGAGCAGTTCTTC. The encoded protein is CASSISGSFDEQFF.

This clone occurred a few times. The gene calls are TRBV20-1 and TRBJ2-7; 7 positions match TRBD2. CDR1 and CDR2 from the germline V gene are DFQATT and SNEGSKA (reference sequence). This CDR3 is 16 amino acids long. The ends lost 3 bases at V and 0 bases at J; junction bases unmatched: 11. The CDR3 bases are TGCAGTGCTAGTCTCCATGGGAGGGATTCCTCCTACGAGCAGTACTTC. This translates into CSASLHGRDSSYEQYF.